Detailed here is one T cell receptor beta chain. Its antigen is not identified. RNA totalling roughly 0.45 to 1 ug underwent reverse transcription with random hexamers. An immunoSEQ multiplex PCR generated amplified TCR beta CDR3 products spanning 54 Vbeta and 13 Jbeta. MiXCR, applied by TCRdb to the immunoSEQ multiplex PCR reads, yields one record per CDR3 protein. The table shows 130,000 to 150,000 distinct CDR3 sequences, with approximately 94% occurring only once. This record comes from a study of CD8 T cells in Susac syndrome. The study, taken as a whole, reports: It was acknowledged by the study that relatively few individuals were included in its TCR sequencing and HLA analysis. None of the CD4+ T cell repertoires in Susac syndrome showed clonal expansion.

From germline, CDR1 is SQVTM and CDR2 ANQGSEA. Germline trimming cut 4 bases from V and 2 bases from J; bases unmatched to any gene: 6. The CDR3 spans 14 residues. The TCR was taken from a human donor with Susac syndrome. The sequencing input was CD4+ T cells from PBMCs. The chain couples TRBV29-1 to TRBJ1-1, with 8 bases identical to TRBD1. CDR3 DNA: TGCAGCGTTGGGTGGGGACAGGCAAACACTGAAGCTTTCTTT. This gives the protein CSVGWGQANTEAFF.